The sequence of this T cell receptor beta chain was determined in a study of technical replicates of blood from a handful of donors. The CDR3 is 16 residues long. Germline V gene sequence: CDR1 SQVTM, CDR2 ANQGSEA. V was clipped by 4 bases and J by 4 bases, with 20 bases between them. TCRdb's copy holds only in-frame clones and misses some; the assay was immunoSEQ multiplex PCR. There are around 92,000 clones in the sample; roughly 95% occur only once, and roughly 0.23% lies in the top ten. What was sequenced was T cells isolated from PBMCs. The chain combines TRBV29-1 with TRBJ1-3, with D possibly matching TRBD1 (5 bases). The TCR comes from a human donor in good health. CDR3 in amino acids: CSVGLEGRARGNTIYF. CDR3 coding DNA: TGCAGCGTTGGTCTTGAAGGCAGGGCTAGGGGAAACACCATATATTTT.